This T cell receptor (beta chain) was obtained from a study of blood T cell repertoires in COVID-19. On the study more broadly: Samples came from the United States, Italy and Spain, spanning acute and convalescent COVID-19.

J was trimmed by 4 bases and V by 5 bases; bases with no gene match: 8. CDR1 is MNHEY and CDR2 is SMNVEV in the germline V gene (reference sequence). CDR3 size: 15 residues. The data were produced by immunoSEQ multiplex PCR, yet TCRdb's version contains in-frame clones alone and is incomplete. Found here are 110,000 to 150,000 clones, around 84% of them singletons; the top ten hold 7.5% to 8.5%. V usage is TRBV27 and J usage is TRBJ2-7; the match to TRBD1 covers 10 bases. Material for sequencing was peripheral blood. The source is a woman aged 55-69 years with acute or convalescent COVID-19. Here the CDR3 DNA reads TGTGCCAGCAGTCCGCTAGGGACAGGGGTTTACGAGCAGTACTTC. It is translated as CASSPLGTGVYEQYF.